This T cell receptor beta chain was captured by sequencing in a study of radiotherapy plus CTLA-4 blockade in lung cancer. General study results and limits: TCR clones of tumor origin grew in blood after radiotherapy plus ipilimumab. Reported findings show early blood T cell clone dynamics, with interferon-beta, best predicted response.

With regard to this clone: The antigen remains unidentified.

The method was immunoSEQ multiplex PCR; TCRdb's version includes in-frame clones alone and lacks a portion of them. The repertoire holds about 39,000 clones, with 75% to 85% as singletons. V gave up 6 bases and J gave up 6 bases, with 12 bases separating them. The germline V gene has CDR1 SNHLY and CDR2 FYNNEI. The CDR3 is 13 residues long. The clonotype was recovered from a human donor with non-small cell lung cancer that progressed on radiotherapy plus ipilimumab. Here the sequenced sample was peripheral blood, taken from a patient treated with radiotherapy plus ipilimumab. The chain carries TRBV2 and TRBJ1-5; D unclear. This CDR3 is CASRDDMGQPQHF. The CDR3 coding sequence is TGTGCCAGCAGAGACGACATGGGTCAGCCCCAGCATTTT.